The present T cell receptor (beta chain) was sequenced within a study of blood T cell repertoires in COVID-19. CDR3 length equals 16 residues. Germline V lookup: CDR1 MNHEY, CDR2 SMNVEV (reference sequence). V lost 1 base and J lost 6; bases outside the gene matches: 10. Some clones are missing from TCRdb's copy, which holds only in-frame ones; the method was immunoSEQ multiplex PCR. The sample holds 210,000 or so clones; roughly 90% are singletons and the top ten take about 6.8%. This receptor was taken from a woman aged 35 to 49 who had recovered from COVID-19. The chain couples TRBV27 to TRBJ2-3; 7 nucleotides line up with TRBD2. The sample consisted of peripheral blood. CDR3 DNA: TGTGCCAGCAGTTTATTTAGGGGAGGGGTTGGGGATACGCAGTATTTT. Its protein product is CASSLFRGGVGDTQYF.